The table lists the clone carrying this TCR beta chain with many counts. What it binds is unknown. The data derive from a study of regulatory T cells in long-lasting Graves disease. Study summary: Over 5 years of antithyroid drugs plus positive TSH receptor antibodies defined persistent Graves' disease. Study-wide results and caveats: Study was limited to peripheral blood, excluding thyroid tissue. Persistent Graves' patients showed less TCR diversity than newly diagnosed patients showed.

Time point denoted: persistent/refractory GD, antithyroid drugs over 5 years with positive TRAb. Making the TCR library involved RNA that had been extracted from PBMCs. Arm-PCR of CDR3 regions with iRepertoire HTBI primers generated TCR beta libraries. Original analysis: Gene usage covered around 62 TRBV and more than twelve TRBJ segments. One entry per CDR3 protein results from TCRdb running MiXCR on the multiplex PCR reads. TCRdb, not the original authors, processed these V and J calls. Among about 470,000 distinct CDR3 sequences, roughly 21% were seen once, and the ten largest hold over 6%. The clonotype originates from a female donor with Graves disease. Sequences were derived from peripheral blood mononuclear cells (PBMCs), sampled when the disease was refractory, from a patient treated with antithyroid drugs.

Here the CDR3 reads CASSQEIQTGEQYF. The CDR3 nucleotides read TGTGCCAGCAGCCAAGAGATACAAACGGGAGAGCAGTACTTC. The chain couples TRBV7-9 to TRBJ2-7; tentatively, D is TRBD2 (5 bases). The CDR3 totals 14 residues. Germline loops: CDR1 SEHNR, CDR2 FQNEAQ (reference sequence). With 5 bases removed from V and 7 bases from J, the gap between germline ends came to 18 bases.